This T cell receptor (beta chain) was recovered during a study of radiotherapy plus CTLA-4 blockade in lung cancer. Broader study findings: TCR clones originating in tumors grew in number in blood after radiotherapy plus ipilimumab.

As for this clone: The antigen remains unidentified.

Here immunoSEQ multiplex PCR was the method, and the copy in TCRdb shows in-frame clones only, minus some. The sample holds about 97,000 clones, under 85% seen once. The length of the CDR3 is 13 residues. V shed 3 bases and J 6 bases; nucleotides not matched to a gene: 7. In germline, CDR1 is SQVTM, CDR2 ANQGSEA. The V and J genes are TRBV29-1 and TRBJ1-1, with 7 positions matching TRBD1. The TCR was taken from a human donor with non-small cell lung cancer who had a partial response to radiotherapy plus ipilimumab. Some clones in this sample may be carry-over from other donors' samples. The input for sequencing was peripheral blood, taken from a patient treated with radiotherapy plus ipilimumab. The CDR3 reads CSVDSGGSPEAFF. Written as DNA, the CDR3 is TGCAGCGTTGATTCAGGGGGGTCTCCTGAAGCTTTCTTT.